Listed here are 6 T cell receptor beta chains from one sample, sequenced in a study of blood T cell repertoires in COVID-19. TCRdb keeps only in-frame clones here, not all; method: immunoSEQ multiplex PCR. In the table there are 150,000 or so clones, 80% to 90% of which are singletons. Specimen: peripheral blood. The receptor set was obtained from a woman between 45 and 60 years old with acute or convalescent COVID-19.

The chain is built from TRBV19 and TRBJ2-3, with TRBD2 identical over 10 bases. There are 15 residues in the CDR3. Germline values: CDR1 LNHDA, CDR2 SQIVND (reference sequence). J lost 1 base, V lost 4 bases, and 2 bases had no gene match. For the CDR3, the DNA is TGTGCCAGTAGTAATCTAGCGGGGGGCACAGATACGCAGTATTTT. Residues: CASSNLAGGTDTQYF.

The J gene is TRBJ2-1, the V gene TRBV30; possible D gene TRBD2, 5 bases. V was cut by 1 base and J by 0 bases, with 10 bases left in between. This CDR3 contains 15 residues. Looked up from germline, CDR1 is GTSNPN and CDR2 is SVGIG (reference sequence). The CDR3 DNA reads as TGTGCCTGGAGTGGTCCGGGGAGCTCCTACAATGAGCAGTTCTTC. The encoded protein is CAWSGPGSSYNEQFF.

The genes are TRBV6-1 and TRBJ1-3; D unresolved. Trimming removed 3 bases at V and 4 bases at J, with 10 bases between. CDR1 is MNHNS, CDR2 SASEGT, per germline. There are 14 residues in the CDR3. CDR3 bases: TGTGCCAGCAGTGAGAAGACTGGAGGAAACACCATATATTTT. Protein product: CASSEKTGGNTIYF.

This sequence joins TRBV28 and TRBJ1-2; D gene uncertain. V gave up 10 bases and J gave up 0 bases, with 15 bases separating them. The length of the CDR3 is 14 residues. Germline CDR1 and CDR2: MDHEN and SYDVKM. As DNA, the CDR3 is TGTGCCACCACCCGCGGGGTTACTAACTATGGCTACACCTTC. Amino acids: CATTRGVTNYGYTF.

DNA for the CDR3: TGTGCCAGCAGCCCTGGACAGGGGCCCGGTTTTAGCAATCAGCCCCAGCATTTT. This sequence encodes CASSPGQGPGFSNQPQHF. The chain employs TRBV6-2 or TRBV6-3 and TRBJ1-5, with TRBD1 matching 9 bases. CDR1 and CDR2 from the germline V gene are MNHEY and SVGEGT. Germline trimming cut 6 bases from V and 0 bases from J; bases unmatched to any gene: 12. This CDR3 has 18 amino acids.

The chain recombines TRBV19 with TRBJ2-7; 10 bases fit TRBD1. The germline gives CDR1 LNHDA, CDR2 SQIVND (reference sequence). This CDR3 is 17 amino acids long. J lost 2 bases, V lost 3 bases, and 10 bases had no gene match. DNA for the CDR3: TGTGCCAGTAGTATTGGAATGGGACAGGGGATGCCCTACGAGCAGTACTTC. Amino acids: CASSIGMGQGMPYEQYF.